The clone carrying this TCR beta chain was seen many times. The entry originates in a study of blood T cells in healthy people across ages. V was pared by 4 bases and J by 7 bases, with 13 bases between. Germline CDR1 KGHDR, CDR2 SFDVKD. The CDR3 covers 13 residues. A second PCR of roughly 7 to 11 cycles used a sample-barcoded 5' primer and a J-beta primer mix. TCRdb re-derived calls from the 5' RACE reads in MiXCR, one entry per CDR3 protein. The sample carries 800,000 to 1,000,000 distinct CDR3 sequences, roughly 52% recorded once. The receptor was isolated from a man aged 25 to 45 in good health. This chain joins TRBV24-1 and TRBJ2-7; D is ambiguous. The sample taken for sequencing was blood. The DNA for the CDR3 is TGTGCCACCAGTGACTATGAATCGCTAGAGCAGTACTTC. It yields the protein CATSDYESLEQYF.